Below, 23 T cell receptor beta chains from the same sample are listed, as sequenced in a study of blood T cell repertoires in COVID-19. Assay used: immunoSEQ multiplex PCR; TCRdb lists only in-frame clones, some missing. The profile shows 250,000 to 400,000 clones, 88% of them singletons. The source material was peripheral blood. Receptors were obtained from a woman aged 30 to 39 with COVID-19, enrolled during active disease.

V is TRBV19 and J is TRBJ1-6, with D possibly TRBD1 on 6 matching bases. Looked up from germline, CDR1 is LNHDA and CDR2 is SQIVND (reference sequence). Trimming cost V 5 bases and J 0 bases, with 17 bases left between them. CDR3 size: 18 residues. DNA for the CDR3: TGTGCCAGTAGTCCTATCGGACAGACCGGCTCCTATAATTCACCCCTCCACTTT. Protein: CASSPIGQTGSYNSPLHF. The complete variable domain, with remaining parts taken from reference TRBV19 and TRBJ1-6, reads DGGITQSPKYLFRKEGQNVTLSCEQNLNHDAMYWYRQDPGQGLRLIYYSQIVNDFQKGDIAEGYSVSREKKESFPLTVTSAQKNPTAFYLCASSPIGQTGSYNSPLHFGNGTRLTVT.

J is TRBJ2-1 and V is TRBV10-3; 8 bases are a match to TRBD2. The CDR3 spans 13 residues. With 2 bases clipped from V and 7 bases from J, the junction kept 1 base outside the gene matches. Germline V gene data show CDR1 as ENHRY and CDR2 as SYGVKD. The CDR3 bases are TGTGCCATCAGTGAGGGGACTAGTAATGAGCAGTTCTTC. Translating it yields CAISEGTSNEQFF.

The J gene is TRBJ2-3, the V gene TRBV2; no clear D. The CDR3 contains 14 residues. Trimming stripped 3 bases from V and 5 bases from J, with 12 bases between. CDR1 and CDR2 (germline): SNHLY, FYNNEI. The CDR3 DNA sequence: TGTGCCAGCAGTGAGTCCCTGAGGTTAGATACGCAGTATTTT. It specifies CASSESLRLDTQYF.

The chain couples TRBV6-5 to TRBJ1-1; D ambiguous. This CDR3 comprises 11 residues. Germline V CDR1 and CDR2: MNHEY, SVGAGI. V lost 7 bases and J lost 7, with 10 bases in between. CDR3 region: CASTRFGEAFF. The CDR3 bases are TGTGCCAGCACCCGGTTCGGTGAAGCTTTCTTT.

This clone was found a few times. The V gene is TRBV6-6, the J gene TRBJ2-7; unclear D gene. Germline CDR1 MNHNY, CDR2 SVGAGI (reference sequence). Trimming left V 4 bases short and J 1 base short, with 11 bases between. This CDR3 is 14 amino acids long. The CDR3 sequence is CASSSVTVSYEQYF. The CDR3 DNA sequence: TGTGCCAGCAGTTCGGTCACAGTTTCCTACGAGCAGTACTTC.

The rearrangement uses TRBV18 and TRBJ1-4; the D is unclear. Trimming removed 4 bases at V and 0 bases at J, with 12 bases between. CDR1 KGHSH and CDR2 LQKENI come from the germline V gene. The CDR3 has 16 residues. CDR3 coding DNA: TGTGCCAGCTCACACCCGGGAGAGGCAACTAATGAAAAACTGTTTTTT. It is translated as CASSHPGEATNEKLFF.

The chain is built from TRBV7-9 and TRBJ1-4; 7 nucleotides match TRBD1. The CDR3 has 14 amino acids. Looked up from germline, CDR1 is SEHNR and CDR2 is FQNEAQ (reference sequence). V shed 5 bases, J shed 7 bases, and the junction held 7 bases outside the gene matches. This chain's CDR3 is CASSPGPGGEKLFF. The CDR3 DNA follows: TGTGCCAGCAGCCCCGGGCCAGGGGGTGAAAAACTGTTTTTT. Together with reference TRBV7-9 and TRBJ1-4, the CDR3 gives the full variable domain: DTGVSQNPRHKITKRGQNVTFRCDPISEHNRLYWYRQTLGQGPEFLTYFQNEAQLEKSRLLSDRFSAERPKGSFSTLEIQRTEQGDSAMYLCASSPGPGGEKLFFGSGTQLSVL.

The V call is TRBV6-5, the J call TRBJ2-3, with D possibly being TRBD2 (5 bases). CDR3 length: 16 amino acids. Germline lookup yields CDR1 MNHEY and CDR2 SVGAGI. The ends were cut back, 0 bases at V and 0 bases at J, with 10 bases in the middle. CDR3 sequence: CASSYSASSSTDTQYF. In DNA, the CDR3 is TGTGCCAGCAGTTACTCGGCTAGCTCTAGCACAGATACGCAGTATTTT.

CDR3 protein: CASSPGTSGGTEAFF. CDR3 sequence (DNA): TGCGCCAGCAGCCCCGGGACCTCGGGGGGCACTGAAGCTTTCTTT. The chain is built from TRBV5-1 and TRBJ1-1; the D gene is possibly TRBD1 (5 bases). CDR1 and CDR2 (germline): SGHRS, YFSETQ. Trimming took 4 bases from V and 4 from J, leaving 17 bases between them. This CDR3 has 15 amino acids.

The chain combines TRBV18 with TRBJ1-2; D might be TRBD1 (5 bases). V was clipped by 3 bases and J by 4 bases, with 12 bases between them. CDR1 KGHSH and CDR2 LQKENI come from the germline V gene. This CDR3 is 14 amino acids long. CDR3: CASSPQDSTYGYTF. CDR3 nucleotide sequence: TGTGCCAGCTCACCCCAAGACAGTACCTATGGCTACACCTTC.

In nucleotides, the CDR3 is TGCGCCAGCAGCTTGGAGACAGGGGCAGATACGCAGTATTTT. This translates into CASSLETGADTQYF. V usage is TRBV5-1 and J usage is TRBJ2-3; the match to TRBD1 covers 8 bases. Germline trimming cut 0 bases from V and 4 bases from J; bases unmatched to any gene: 1. Per germline, CDR1 SGHRS and CDR2 YFSETQ. This CDR3 has 14 residues. The full variable domain, its missing parts supplied by reference TRBV5-1 and TRBJ2-3, is KAGVTQTPRYLIKTRGQQVTLSCSPISGHRSVSWYQQTPGQGLQFLFEYFSETQRNKGNFPGRFSGRQFSNSRSEMNVSTLELGDSALYLCASSLETGADTQYFGPGTRLTVL.

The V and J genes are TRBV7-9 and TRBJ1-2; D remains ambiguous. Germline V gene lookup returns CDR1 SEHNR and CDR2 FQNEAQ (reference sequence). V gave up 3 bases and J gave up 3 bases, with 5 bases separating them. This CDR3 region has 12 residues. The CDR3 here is CASSLRYYGYTF. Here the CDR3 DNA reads TGTGCCAGCAGCTTGCGGTACTATGGCTACACCTTC.

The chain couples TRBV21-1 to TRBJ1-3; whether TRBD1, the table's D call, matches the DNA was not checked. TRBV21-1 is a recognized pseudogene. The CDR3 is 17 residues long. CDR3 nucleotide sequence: TGTGCCAGCGCCAGTTCCGCCTTAACAGGGGATGGAAACACCATATATTTT. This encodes CASASSALTGDGNTIYF.

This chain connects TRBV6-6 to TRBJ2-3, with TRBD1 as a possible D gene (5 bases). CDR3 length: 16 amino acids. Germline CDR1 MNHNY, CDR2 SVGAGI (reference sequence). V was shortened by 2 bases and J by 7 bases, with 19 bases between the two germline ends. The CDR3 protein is CASSYGRGPRSYTQYF. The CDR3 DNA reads TGTGCCAGCAGTTACGGTAGGGGCCCAAGGTCGTATACGCAGTATTTT.

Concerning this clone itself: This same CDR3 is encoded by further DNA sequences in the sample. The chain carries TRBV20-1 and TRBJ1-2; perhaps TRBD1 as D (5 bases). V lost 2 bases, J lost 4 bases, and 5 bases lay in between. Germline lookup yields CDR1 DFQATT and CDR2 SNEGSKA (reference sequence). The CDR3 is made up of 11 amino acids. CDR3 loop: CSARQGYGYTF. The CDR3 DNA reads TGCAGTGCTAGACAGGGCTATGGCTACACCTTC.

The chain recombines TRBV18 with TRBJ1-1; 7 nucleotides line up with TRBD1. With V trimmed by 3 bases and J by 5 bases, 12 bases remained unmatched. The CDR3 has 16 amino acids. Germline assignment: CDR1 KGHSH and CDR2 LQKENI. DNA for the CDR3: TGTGCCAGCTCACCTCGCTCGAGGGGGCTAGAGACTGAAGCTTTCTTT. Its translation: CASSPRSRGLETEAFF.

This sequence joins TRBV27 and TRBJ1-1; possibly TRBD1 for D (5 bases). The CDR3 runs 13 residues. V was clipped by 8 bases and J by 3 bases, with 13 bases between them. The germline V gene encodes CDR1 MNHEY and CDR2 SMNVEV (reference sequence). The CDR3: CASRRGGDTEAFF. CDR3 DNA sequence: TGTGCCAGCCGCCGGGGAGGGGACACTGAAGCTTTCTTT.

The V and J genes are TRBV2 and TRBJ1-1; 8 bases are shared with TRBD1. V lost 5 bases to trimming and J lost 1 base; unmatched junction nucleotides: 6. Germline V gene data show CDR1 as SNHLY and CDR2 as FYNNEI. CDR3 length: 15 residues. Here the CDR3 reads CASSYAGGANTEAFF. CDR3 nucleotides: TGTGCCAGCAGTTATGCAGGGGGCGCGAACACTGAAGCTTTCTTT.

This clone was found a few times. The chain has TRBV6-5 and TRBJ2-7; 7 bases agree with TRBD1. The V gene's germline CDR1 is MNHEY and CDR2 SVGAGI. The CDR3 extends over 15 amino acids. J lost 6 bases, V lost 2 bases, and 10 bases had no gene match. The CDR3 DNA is TGTGCCAGCAGTTACCGAATTAGGGGGCGCGGCGAGCAGTACTTC. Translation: CASSYRIRGRGEQYF.

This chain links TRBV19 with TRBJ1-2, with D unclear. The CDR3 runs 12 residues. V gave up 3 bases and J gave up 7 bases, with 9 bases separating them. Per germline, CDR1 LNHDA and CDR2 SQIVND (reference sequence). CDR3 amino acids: CASSIYGAGYTF. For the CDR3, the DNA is TGTGCCAGTAGTATTTACGGAGCTGGCTACACCTTC.

DNA of the CDR3: TGTGCCAGCAGCCCGAGCCCGCAAGGAAACACCATATATTTT. The encoded protein is CASSPSPQGNTIYF. The chain joins TRBV7-9 to TRBJ1-3, with D uncertain. CDR1 and CDR2 from the germline V gene are SEHNR and FQNEAQ (reference sequence). This CDR3 comprises 14 residues. Trimming stripped 5 bases from V and 4 bases from J, with 12 bases between.

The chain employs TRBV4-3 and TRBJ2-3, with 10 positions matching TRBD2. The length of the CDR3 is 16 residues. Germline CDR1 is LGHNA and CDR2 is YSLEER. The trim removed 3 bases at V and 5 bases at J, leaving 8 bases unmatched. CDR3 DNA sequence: TGCGCCAGCAGCCAGGAAAGCGGGGGGGCGGTAGATACGCAGTATTTT. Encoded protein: CASSQESGGAVDTQYF.

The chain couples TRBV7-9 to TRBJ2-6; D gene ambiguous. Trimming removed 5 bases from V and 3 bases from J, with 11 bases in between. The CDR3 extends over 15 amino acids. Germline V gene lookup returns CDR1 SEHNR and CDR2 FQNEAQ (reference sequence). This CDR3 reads CASSESLFGANVLTF. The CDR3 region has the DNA TGTGCCAGCAGCGAGAGTTTGTTTGGGGCCAACGTCCTGACTTTC. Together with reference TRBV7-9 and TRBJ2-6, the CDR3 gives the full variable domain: DTGVSQNPRHKITKRGQNVTFRCDPISEHNRLYWYRQTLGQGPEFLTYFQNEAQLEKSRLLSDRFSAERPKGSFSTLEIQRTEQGDSAMYLCASSESLFGANVLTFGAGSRLTVL.